The 31 T cell receptor beta chains below come from one sample, sequenced in a study of T cell responses to AZD1222 COVID-19 vaccine. Assay: immunoSEQ multiplex PCR; the TCRdb copy retains only in-frame clones and omits some. The profile shows approximately 100,000 clones, approximately 86% of them singletons. Source: peripheral blood, taken 28 days after the second dose of the MenACWY control vaccine. These receptors came from an adult who received the MenACWY meningococcal vaccine as a control.

J is TRBJ1-1 and V is TRBV7-2; D unclear. The CDR3 sequence is 14 residues long. Between the trimmed V and J ends, which lost 8 bases and 5 bases, there was a span of 18 bases. Germline V gene data show CDR1 as SGHTA and CDR2 as FQGNSA. The CDR3 is CASLLGGPGTEAFF. CDR3 sequence (DNA): TGTGCCAGCCTTCTCGGCGGACCGGGAACTGAAGCTTTCTTT.

The gene calls are TRBV5-4 and TRBJ2-7, with unresolved D. The germline V gene has CDR1 SGHNT and CDR2 YYREEE (reference sequence). The CDR3 has 13 residues. Trimming took off 4 bases at V and 2 bases at J, with 10 bases between the two ends. As DNA, the CDR3 is TGTGCCAGCAGCGTGGTTGGGCCCTACGAGCAGTACTTC. Its protein product is CASSVVGPYEQYF.

V and J are TRBV5-1 and TRBJ2-7; D not certain. This CDR3 comprises 14 residues. Looked up from germline, CDR1 is SGHRS and CDR2 is YFSETQ. V was clipped by 2 bases and J by 0 bases, with 9 bases between them. Here the CDR3 reads CASSFLVSSYEQYF. The CDR3 nucleotides are TGCGCCAGCAGCTTTCTGGTTAGCTCCTACGAGCAGTACTTC.

The chain recombines TRBV3-1 (or the pseudogene TRBV3-2) with TRBJ2-7, with 7 bases identical to TRBD1. Germline loops: CDR1 LGHDT, CDR2 YNNKEL (reference sequence). J was trimmed by 2 bases and V by 4 bases; bases with no gene match: 5. The CDR3 runs 14 residues. The CDR3 sequence: CASSLAQGAYEQYF. CDR3 nucleotides: TGTGCCAGCAGCCTGGCCCAGGGGGCCTACGAGCAGTACTTC.

This chain connects TRBV10-3 to TRBJ2-3; 8 bases are shared with TRBD2. The CDR3 sequence is 15 residues long. Germline V gene sequence: CDR1 ENHRY, CDR2 SYGVKD. The ends lost 4 bases at V and 1 base at J; junction bases unmatched: 4. In DNA form, the CDR3 reads TGTGCCATCAGTGGACTAGCGACTGGCACAGATACGCAGTATTTT. This gives the protein CAISGLATGTDTQYF.

The DNA for the CDR3 is TGCGCCAGCAGTGATCCCCGACTAGCGGGGGTGCAGTATTTT. Its protein product is CASSDPRLAGVQYF. The V gene is TRBV10-2, the J gene TRBJ2-3, with 12 nucleotides matching TRBD2. Germline V gene lookup returns CDR1 WSHSY and CDR2 SAAADI. With V trimmed by 3 bases and J by 11 bases, 6 bases remained unmatched. This CDR3 contains 14 residues.

In its sample, this clone was seen a few times. The V and J genes are TRBV4-2 and TRBJ2-3, with D hard to call. The CDR3 is 16 amino acids. V was cut by 3 bases and J by 1 base, with 14 bases left in between. The germline V gene encodes CDR1 LGHNA and CDR2 YNFKEQ. CDR3 nucleotide sequence: TGTGCCAGCAGCCAGAACCTTTTAGGACGCACAGATACGCAGTATTTT. This encodes CASSQNLLGRTDTQYF.

This clone was seen a few times. This rearrangement joins TRBV7-8 to TRBJ1-1; D uncertain. This CDR3 comprises 14 residues. The germline V and J ends were trimmed by 5 bases and 4 bases, with 14 bases remaining between them. Germline assignment: CDR1 SGHVS and CDR2 FQNEAQ. The CDR3 DNA reads TGTGCCAGCAGCGCCCGGCGGCTAGTCACTGAAGCTTTCTTT. It encodes CASSARRLVTEAFF. Full variable domain (remainder filled in from reference TRBV7-8 and TRBJ1-1): GAGVSQSPRYKVAKRGQDVALRCDPISGHVSLFWYQQALGQGPEFLTYFQNEAQLDKSGLPSDRFFAERPEGSVSTLKIQRTQQEDSAVYLCASSARRLVTEAFFGQGTRLTVV.

The J gene is TRBJ1-3, the V gene TRBV6-5, with D possibly matching TRBD1 (6 bases). Trimming left V 3 bases short and J 4 bases short, with 13 bases between. The germline CDR1 and CDR2 sequences are MNHEY and SVGAGI. This CDR3 is 15 amino acids long. The CDR3 DNA follows: TGTGCCAGCAGTTATGATGGACAGCGGGGAAACACCATATATTTT. It encodes CASSYDGQRGNTIYF.

This chain uses TRBV6-5 with TRBJ1-6; D ambiguous. The germline V gene encodes CDR1 MNHEY and CDR2 SVGAGI. The CDR3 is 15 amino acids. V lost 2 bases and J lost 8, with 13 bases in between. Written as DNA, the CDR3 is TGTGCCAGCAGTTACCTTACCGGCGGGGATTCACCCCTCCACTTT. It codes for CASSYLTGGDSPLHF.

The chain recombines TRBV4-3 with TRBJ1-6; no definite D call. The V gene's germline CDR1 is LGHNA and CDR2 YSLEER. The CDR3 is 16 residues long. V dropped 0 bases and J dropped 2 bases, with 8 bases sitting between them. The CDR3 DNA reads TGCGCCAGCAGCCAAGAAGTGGGCCCCTATAATTCACCCCTCCACTTT. This translates into CASSQEVGPYNSPLHF.

V is TRBV7-2 and J is TRBJ1-4; the D gene is possibly TRBD1 (5 bases). The V end was cut by 5 bases, the J end by 7 bases, with 23 bases between. The CDR3 is made up of 17 amino acids. Germline CDR1 reads SGHTA; CDR2 reads FQGNSA. CDR3 sequence reads: CASSAGRPQFLTEKLFF. CDR3 sequence (DNA): TGTGCCAGCAGCGCAGGGCGGCCCCAGTTCCTGACTGAAAAACTGTTTTTT.

The chain employs TRBV21-1 and TRBJ1-1. TRBV21-1 is recorded as a pseudogene. The CDR3 loop spans 16 amino acids. CDR3 DNA sequence: TGTGCCAGCAGCAAAGGGCGGGGGGGACTGACCACTGAAGCTTTCTTT. Amino acids: CASSKGRGGLTTEAFF.

V is TRBV6-2 or TRBV6-3 and J is TRBJ2-7; the D call may be TRBD1 or TRBD2 (6 bases each). V lost 2 bases to trimming and J lost 3 bases, with 20 bases between them. The CDR3 contains 17 residues. The germline CDR1 and CDR2 sequences are MNHEY and SVGEGT. The CDR3 sequence is CASSYGSGAGALYEQYF. CDR3 coding DNA: TGTGCCAGCAGTTACGGATCGGGGGCAGGGGCCCTCTACGAGCAGTACTTC.

V usage is TRBV24-1 and J usage is TRBJ2-1; no definite D call. The CDR3 covers 13 residues. V lost 1 base, J lost 11 bases, and 11 bases lay in between. CDR1 and CDR2 (germline): KGHDR, SFDVKD. The CDR3 sequence is CATSDFFIQKQFF. CDR3 in DNA: TGTGCCACCAGTGATTTCTTTATTCAGAAGCAGTTCTTC.

V gene TRBV19 combines with J gene TRBJ2-3, with D unclear. V gave up 1 base and J gave up 0 bases, with 5 bases separating them. CDR1 LNHDA and CDR2 SQIVND come from the germline V gene (reference sequence). The CDR3 runs to 14 residues. The CDR3 reads CASSIAGSTDTQYF. CDR3 nucleotides: TGTGCCAGTAGTATAGCGGGTAGCACAGATACGCAGTATTTT.

This chain uses TRBV11-1 with TRBJ1-1; D ambiguous. The V gene's germline CDR1 is SGHAT and CDR2 FQDESV (reference sequence). This CDR3 is 12 amino acids long. Trimming left V 3 bases short and J 4 bases short, with 6 bases between. CDR3 loop: CASSFGGTEAFF. In DNA form, the CDR3 reads TGTGCCAGCAGCTTTGGCGGCACTGAAGCTTTCTTT.

This chain links TRBV6-5 with TRBJ2-2; D not resolved. CDR3 length equals 15 residues. V shed 7 bases and J shed 0 bases, with 12 bases lying between them. Germline assignment: CDR1 MNHEY and CDR2 SVGAGI. This CDR3 is CASTKQRTNTGELFF. CDR3 DNA: TGTGCCAGCACCAAGCAGAGGACGAACACCGGGGAGCTGTTTTTT.

This clone has a handful of counts. The gene calls are TRBV7-3 and TRBJ1-6; D might be TRBD1 (5 bases). The CDR3 has 16 residues. The V and J ends lost 1 base and 10 bases respectively, with 17 bases between them. Germline assignment: CDR1 SGHTA and CDR2 FQGTGA. This chain's CDR3 is CASSLNAGRFGSPLHF. In DNA, the CDR3 is TGTGCCAGCAGCTTAAATGCAGGGAGATTTGGATCACCCCTCCACTTT.

This chain joins TRBV5-5 and TRBJ1-5, with D hard to call. V was cut by 4 bases and J by 9 bases, with 20 bases left in between. The CDR3 loop spans 15 amino acids. Germline-derived CDR1 and CDR2 are SGHKS and YYEKEE (reference sequence). The CDR3 region has the DNA TGTGCCAGCAGCCCCGGGAGTAGGGAGTGGGGGCCCCAGCATTTT. Translation: CASSPGSREWGPQHF.

The chain combines TRBV3-1 (or the pseudogene TRBV3-2) with TRBJ2-7; D ambiguous. CDR3 size: 13 residues. V lost 1 base and J lost 2, with 6 bases in between. The germline CDR1 and CDR2 sequences are LGHDT and YNNKEL (reference sequence). The CDR3 loop reads CASSQGATYEQYF. The CDR3 nucleotides are TGTGCCAGCAGCCAAGGAGCAACCTACGAGCAGTACTTC.

The chain recombines TRBV5-5 with TRBJ1-6, with D maybe TRBD1 (5 bases). V was pared by 2 bases and J by 1 base, with 19 bases between. Germline V lookup: CDR1 SGHKS, CDR2 YYEKEE (reference sequence). This CDR3 region has 19 residues. The CDR3 reads CASSFRDVRGVSYNSPLHF. The DNA for the CDR3 is TGTGCCAGCAGCTTTCGGGACGTCCGCGGGGTATCCTATAATTCACCCCTCCACTTT.

This clone was seen a single time. J is TRBJ2-7 and V is TRBV5-4; D gene ambiguous. Trimming cost V 4 bases and J 7 bases, with 21 bases left between them. Germline loops: CDR1 SGHNT, CDR2 YYREEE (reference sequence). The CDR3 covers 15 residues. The CDR3 is CASSSRGGYLGEQYF. The CDR3 DNA reads TGTGCCAGCAGCAGCCGCGGCGGCTATCTCGGGGAGCAGTACTTC.

The chain carries TRBV5-1 and TRBJ2-1, with TRBD1 matching over 12 bases. This CDR3 region has 15 residues. Unmatched junction bases numbered 7, after V lost 4 bases and J lost 8 bases. CDR1 and CDR2 from the germline V gene are SGHRS and YFSETQ. CDR3: CASSPSGQGAYEQFF. The CDR3 nucleotides are TGCGCCAGCAGCCCCTCGGGACAGGGGGCTTATGAGCAGTTCTTC.

The chain couples TRBV2 to TRBJ1-5; TRBD1 aligns across 7 bases. From germline, CDR1 is SNHLY and CDR2 FYNNEI. V lost 3 bases, J lost 3 bases, and 11 bases stayed unmatched. The CDR3 extends over 17 amino acids. The CDR3 nucleotides read TGTGCCAGCAGTGATCCGGGTCGACAGGGCGTCAATCAGCCCCAGCATTTT. This sequence encodes CASSDPGRQGVNQPQHF.

For the CDR3, the DNA is TGTGCCAGCAGCTTAAGTGGCAGTTACGAGCAGTACTTC. It is translated as CASSLSGSYEQYF. The rearrangement links TRBV7-3 to TRBJ2-7; D is uncertain. In germline, CDR1 is SGHTA, CDR2 FQGTGA. Between the trimmed V and J ends, which lost 1 base and 4 bases, there was a span of 8 bases. The CDR3 loop spans 13 amino acids.

V is TRBV19 and J is TRBJ2-2; no definite D call. CDR1 is LNHDA, CDR2 SQIVND, per germline (reference sequence). The CDR3 is 16 residues long. V shed 0 bases and J shed 5 bases, with 13 bases lying between them. CDR3 sequence reads: CASSIEGFAGTGELFF. In DNA, the CDR3 is TGTGCCAGTAGTATAGAAGGGTTTGCCGGGACCGGGGAGCTGTTTTTT.

This clone came up once. The V gene is TRBV6-2 or TRBV6-3, the J gene TRBJ1-2; D might be TRBD1 (6 bases). Germline assignment: CDR1 MNHEY and CDR2 SVGEGT. The V gene lost 5 bases and the J gene lost 7 bases, with 14 bases spanning the gap. The CDR3 spans 13 residues. CDR3 residues: CASSMDSTGGYTF. The DNA of the CDR3 is TGTGCCAGCAGTATGGACAGTACTGGTGGCTACACCTTC.

The DNA for the CDR3 is TGCGCCAGCAGCCACGGAAGCGGGGACATCTACAATGAGCAGTTCTTC. It translates to CASSHGSGDIYNEQFF. This chain connects TRBV4-3 to TRBJ2-1, with a possible D match to TRBD2 (7 bases). The ends were cut back, 3 bases at V and 3 bases at J, with 15 bases in the middle. Germline CDR1 and CDR2: LGHNA and YSLEER. This CDR3 comprises 16 residues.

This clone appeared once. V and J are TRBV6-5 and TRBJ1-2, with 9 positions matching TRBD1. Germline V gene lookup returns CDR1 MNHEY and CDR2 SVGAGI. With 7 bases clipped from V and 1 base from J, the junction kept 7 bases outside the gene matches. The length of the CDR3 is 15 residues. The CDR3 is CASKIQGADNYGYTF. In nucleotides, the CDR3 is TGTGCCAGCAAAATACAGGGGGCCGATAACTATGGCTACACCTTC.

V usage is TRBV2 and J usage is TRBJ2-7; maybe TRBD2 (6 bases). The CDR3 extends over 15 amino acids. The V and J ends lost 5 bases and 5 bases respectively, with 19 bases between them. The germline V gene has CDR1 SNHLY and CDR2 FYNNEI. CDR3 loop: CASSRLVGDFDEQYF. The CDR3 DNA follows: TGTGCCAGCAGTAGATTGGTCGGGGACTTCGACGAGCAGTACTTC.